This T cell receptor beta chain stems from a study of T-cell reconstitution after alpha-beta-depleted transplantation in children. The CDR3 is 13 amino acids. Trimming cost V 2 bases and J 3 bases, with 5 bases left between them. Germline V lookup: CDR1 SGHVS, CDR2 FNYEAQ. This clonotype was seen ten or more times. One base away lies a much larger clone, so this may be a sequencing read error. The authors prepared the TCRbeta library with unique molecular identifiers. Each CDR3 protein is one row after TCRdb ran MiXCR on the PCR reads. The sample holds hundreds of thousands of distinct CDR3 sequences, under 13% seen once.

The clonotype was recovered from a child under three years old with acute myeloid leukemia, due to receive a stem cell transplant. The sample was PBMCs, taken before TCRalphabeta/CD19-depleted stem cell transplant. V is TRBV7-6 and J is TRBJ1-5; D ambiguous. The CDR3 region has the DNA TGTGCCAGCAGCTTATCCCCCAATCAGCCCCAGCATTTT. Translating it yields CASSLSPNQPQHF.